Following are 8 T cell receptor beta chains from one sample sequenced in a study of regulatory T cells in long-lasting Graves disease. The time point here: persistent/refractory GD, antithyroid drugs over 5 years with positive TRAb. RNA extracted from PBMCs served as the sequencing template. Sequencing libraries for TCR beta were prepared with iRepertoire HTBI primers and Arm-PCR of CDR3 regions. TCRdb independently ran MiXCR on the multiplex PCR reads; one entry per CDR3 protein. The sample gives some 470,000 distinct CDR3 sequences, roughly 21% of which show up once; roughly 7% is in the top ten. Material: peripheral blood mononuclear cells (PBMCs), obtained when the disease was refractory, from a patient treated with antithyroid drugs. These receptors were collected from a female donor with Graves disease.

In its sample, this clonotype was seen a few times. The chain is built from TRBV7-8 and TRBJ1-6, with D uncertain. Germline V gene lookup returns CDR1 SGHVS and CDR2 FQNEAQ. V was shortened by 10 bases and J by 7 bases, with 11 bases between the two germline ends. The CDR3 runs 12 residues. The CDR3 coding sequence is TGTGCCACCGGCGAAGGGAATTCACCCCTCCACTTT. This codes for CATGEGNSPLHF.

In the case of this clonotype: One end of the junction does not line up with germline, which may come from a read error. The chain links TRBV20-1 to TRBJ2-7, with 10 bases lining up with TRBD1. The germline gives CDR1 DFQATT, CDR2 SNEGSKA (reference sequence). CDR3 length: 15 residues. As DNA, the CDR3 is TGTAGTGCTAGAGATAGGACAGGGGGTCCCTACGAGCAGTACTTC. This encodes CSARDRTGGPYEQYF.

At least ten counts were recorded for this clonotype. The rearrangement links TRBV7-8 to TRBJ2-5, with unresolved D. Germline assignment: CDR1 SGHVS and CDR2 FQNEAQ. The germline V and J ends were trimmed by 2 bases and 5 bases, with 9 bases remaining between them. The CDR3 contains 13 residues. DNA for the CDR3: TGTGCCAGCAGCTTACAACTTCTCGAGACCCAGTACTTC. Translating it yields CASSLQLLETQYF. Full variable domain (outside the CDR3, taken from reference TRBV7-8 and TRBJ2-5): GAGVSQSPRYKVAKRGQDVALRCDPISGHVSLFWYQQALGQGPEFLTYFQNEAQLDKSGLPSDRFFAERPEGSVSTLKIQRTQQEDSAVYLCASSLQLLETQYFGPGTRLLVL.

This clonotype was counted many times. The V gene is TRBV12-3 or TRBV12-4, the J gene TRBJ2-1, with TRBD2 matching over 13 bases. V lost 5 bases, J lost 0 bases, and 7 bases stayed unmatched. This CDR3 has 18 residues. CDR3 bases: TGTGCCAGCAGTCCGGGACTAGCGGGACAAAGCTCCTACAATGAGCAGTTCTTC. Its translation is CASSPGLAGQSSYNEQFF.

There are many counts of this clonotype. The chain joins TRBV28 to TRBJ1-5; tentative D call: TRBD1 (6 bases). Trimming left V 6 bases short and J 4 bases short, with 16 bases between. The length of the CDR3 is 15 residues. The germline gives CDR1 MDHEN, CDR2 SYDVKM. The CDR3 nucleotides are TGTGCCAGCAGCCTTCGGGGCAGGGGTAATCAGCCCCAGCATTTT. Translation gives CASSLRGRGNQPQHF.

The rearrangement joins TRBV14 to TRBJ1-5, with TRBD1 matching 8 bases. Unmatched junction bases numbered 10, after V lost 6 bases and J lost 0 bases. Germline assignment: CDR1 SGHDN and CDR2 FVKESK. This CDR3 region has 17 residues. CDR3 protein: CASRPDRVGYSNQPQHF. CDR3 coding DNA: TGTGCCAGCAGACCGGACAGGGTAGGTTATAGCAATCAGCCCCAGCATTTT.

This clonotype turned up a few times. This chain connects TRBV6-2 or TRBV6-3 to TRBJ2-6; 12 bases fit TRBD1. The V segment lost 2 bases and the J segment 1 base; nucleotides outside the gene matches: 3. Per germline, CDR1 MNHEY and CDR2 SVGEGT. This CDR3 spans 18 amino acids. The CDR3 here is CASSYGTGGLSGANVLTF. For the CDR3, the DNA is TGTGCCAGCAGTTACGGGACAGGGGGCTTGTCTGGGGCCAACGTCCTGACTTTC.

This clonotype has a count of ten or more. The chain couples TRBV15 to TRBJ1-2; D possibly corresponds to TRBD1 (6 bases). V lost 3 bases and J lost 4, with 12 bases in between. CDR1 is LNHNV and CDR2 is YYDKDF in the germline V gene (reference sequence). The CDR3 length is 14 residues. The CDR3 DNA is TGTGCCACCAGCAGGGCAGGGGACGGCTATGGCTACACCTTC. Residues: CATSRAGDGYGYTF.